This TCR beta chain came from a study of T cell changes during pregnancy in multiple sclerosis. This clone came up once. With 0 bases removed from V and 0 bases from J, the gap between germline ends came to 9 bases. This CDR3 has 16 amino acids. Germline CDR1 LNHDA, CDR2 SQIVND (reference sequence). Assay used: immunoSEQ multiplex PCR; TCRdb lists only in-frame clones, some missing. Here the sample spans tens of thousands of clones, about 89% being singletons. The sequencing used CD8+ T cells from peripheral blood mononuclear cells, collected in the first trimester of pregnancy. The chain combines TRBV19 with TRBJ1-5; D is uncertain. The source is a female donor with multiple sclerosis, enrolled in a pregnancy study. CDR3 region: CASSIDQQFSNQPQHF. In DNA, the CDR3 is TGTGCCAGTAGTATAGATCAACAGTTTAGCAATCAGCCCCAGCATTTT. The full variable domain, completed using reference TRBV19 and TRBJ1-5, is DGGITQSPKYLFRKEGQNVTLSCEQNLNHDAMYWYRQDPGQGLRLIYYSQIVNDFQKGDIAEGYSVSREKKESFPLTVTSAQKNPTAFYLCASSIDQQFSNQPQHFGDGTRLSIL.